The 17 T cell receptor beta chains below come from one sample, sequenced in a study of identical twins (dated by TCRdb to about 2016). Libraries were constructed by 5' RACE. TCRdb lists the instrument as Illumina HiSeq 2000. TCRdb itself trimmed the public reads at Q25 with fastp, ran MiXCR and retained productive beta chains. A single entry per CDR3 protein holds the most common genes and DNA from its merged rows. A total of 1.5 million or so distinct CDR3 sequences appear in this sample, more than 30% of them only once. The top ten clonotypes cover about 0.27% of the sample. The material sequenced was cord blood. These receptors were obtained from a newborn girl in good health.

This clonotype was picked up many times. V gene TRBV27 combines with J gene TRBJ1-6; D is possibly TRBD1 (5 bases). Germline-derived CDR1 and CDR2 are MNHEY and SMNVEV (reference sequence). This CDR3 spans 14 amino acids. Trimming cost V 4 bases and J 4 bases, with 8 bases left between them. In DNA form, the CDR3 reads TGTGCCAGCAGTTATGGACAATATAATTCACCCCTCCACTTT. This encodes CASSYGQYNSPLHF.

The chain recombines TRBV6-6 with TRBJ1-4, with TRBD1 as a possible D gene (5 bases). This CDR3 spans 15 amino acids. CDR1 is MNHNY and CDR2 is SVGAGI in the germline V gene (reference sequence). Trimming took off 5 bases at V and 3 bases at J, with 13 bases between the two ends. The CDR3 DNA follows: TGTGCCAGCAGTCCACGGGGACGGCCTAATGAAAAACTGTTTTTT. Protein: CASSPRGRPNEKLFF.

The chain couples TRBV6-1 to TRBJ2-1; 11 bases fit TRBD1. Unmatched junction bases numbered 5, after V lost 6 bases and J lost 7 bases. Germline CDR1 MNHNS, CDR2 SASEGT. The length of the CDR3 is 14 residues. CDR3 in DNA: TGTGCCAGCAGGGACAGGGGGCAGGGAAATGAGCAGTTCTTC. Its translation: CASRDRGQGNEQFF.

For this clonotype: This could be a read error, since a much larger clone is one nucleotide away. The chain links TRBV5-6 to TRBJ2-1; D unresolved. This CDR3 has 12 amino acids. CDR1 SGHDT and CDR2 YYEEEE come from the germline V gene. CDR3 in amino acids: CASILGFDEQFF. Written as DNA, the CDR3 is TGTGCCAGCATCTTGGGTTTCGATGAGCAGTTCTTC.

This clonotype was recorded a few times. The J gene is TRBJ2-3, the V gene TRBV20-1, with TRBD1 identical over 8 bases. Germline V lookup: CDR1 DFQATT, CDR2 SNEGSKA (reference sequence). Trimming cost V 5 bases and J 2 bases; bases outside gene matches: 9. This CDR3 has 15 residues. The CDR3 protein is CSALPDRGHTDTQYF. The CDR3 DNA follows: TGCAGTGCTCTTCCCGACAGGGGACACACAGATACGCAGTATTTT.

This clonotype was seen only a few times. The chain couples TRBV28 to TRBJ2-7; 8 positions match TRBD1. V lost 6 bases to trimming and J lost 4 bases; unmatched junction nucleotides: 2. The CDR3 spans 12 residues. Germline lookup yields CDR1 MDHEN and CDR2 SYDVKM. The DNA for the CDR3 is TGTGCCAGCAGGGACAGGGTTTACGAGCAGTACTTC. Translated: CASRDRVYEQYF.

This chain joins TRBV25-1 and TRBJ2-7; maybe TRBD2 (5 bases). The CDR3 is made up of 14 amino acids. Trimming took off 3 bases at V and 2 bases at J, with 11 bases between the two ends. Germline V gene lookup returns CDR1 MGHDK and CDR2 SYGVNS. The CDR3 sequence is CASSDDRGAYEQYF. CDR3 coding DNA: TGTGCCAGCAGTGACGACCGGGGTGCCTACGAGCAGTACTTC.

This rearrangement joins TRBV6-5 to TRBJ1-2; TRBD1 agrees at 11 bases. The CDR3 sequence is 19 residues long. V shed 2 bases, J shed 4 bases, and the junction held 15 bases outside the gene matches. Germline V gene sequence: CDR1 MNHEY, CDR2 SVGAGI. CDR3 amino acids: CASSYRPWTGGYRGYGYTF. CDR3 nucleotide sequence: TGTGCCAGCAGTTACAGGCCCTGGACAGGGGGCTATCGAGGCTATGGCTACACCTTC.

A few counts support this clonotype. The chain uses TRBV25-1 and TRBJ2-7; 8 positions match TRBD1. The V and J ends lost 3 bases and 0 bases, in that order; junction bases with no gene match: 4. The CDR3 runs 15 residues. CDR1 is MGHDK, CDR2 SYGVNS, per germline. CDR3: CASSDGQGYSYEQYF. The CDR3 DNA reads as TGTGCCAGCAGTGACGGACAGGGCTACTCCTACGAGCAGTACTTC.

This clonotype has a handful of counts. This sequence joins TRBV4-2 and TRBJ1-2; D call uncertain. CDR3 length: 15 amino acids. Trimming cost V 1 base and J 4 bases, with 13 bases left between them. The germline gives CDR1 LGHNA, CDR2 YNFKEQ. As DNA, the CDR3 is TGTGCCAGCAGCCAAGCCCGGACGCCCCTCTATGGCTACACCTTC. Translated, it gives CASSQARTPLYGYTF.

This chain links TRBV12-3 or TRBV12-4 with TRBJ1-6, with 8 bases matching TRBD1. J was trimmed by 1 base and V by 5 bases; bases with no gene match: 13. The CDR3 length is 19 residues. In DNA, the CDR3 is TGTGCCAGCAGTCCGGAAGTCCTGACAGGGGCGTCCTATAATTCACCCCTCCACTTT. Its translation: CASSPEVLTGASYNSPLHF.

The J gene is TRBJ2-1, the V gene TRBV29-1, with TRBD1 matching 7 bases. Gene TRBJ2-7 matches the end of the DNA better, so the J call may be wrong. CDR3 length equals 14 residues. Per the germline V gene, CDR1 is SQVTM and CDR2 is ANQGSEA. DNA of the CDR3: TGCAGCGGGCTGACAGGGTACACCTACAATGAGCAGTACTTC. It is translated as CSGLTGYTYNEQYF.

The rearrangement links TRBV29-1 to TRBJ1-6; tentative D call: TRBD1 (5 bases). Between the trimmed V and J ends, which lost 7 bases and 5 bases, there was a span of 21 bases. The V gene's germline CDR1 is SQVTM and CDR2 ANQGSEA. The CDR3 has 16 amino acids. The CDR3 is CSDTLPRERDNSPLHF. For the CDR3, the DNA is TGCAGCGATACACTCCCCAGGGAAAGAGATAATTCACCCCTCCACTTT.

This clonotype turned up a few times. The J gene is TRBJ2-1, the V gene TRBV3-1, with 9 bases that match TRBD2. J lost 3 bases, V lost 5 bases, and 17 bases had no gene match. CDR1 and CDR2 from the germline V gene are LGHDT and YNNKEL (reference sequence). The CDR3 contains 19 residues. Here the CDR3 DNA reads TGTGCCAGCAGCAAAAGACTAGCGGCCCCGCTCCGAGACTACAATGAGCAGTTCTTC. This sequence encodes CASSKRLAAPLRDYNEQFF.

This sequence joins TRBV9 and TRBJ1-1; tentative D call: TRBD1 (6 bases). This CDR3 has 14 residues. Germline values: CDR1 SGDLS, CDR2 YYNGEE. V shed 4 bases and J shed 1 base, with 11 bases lying between them. The CDR3 region is CASSPGARNTEAFF. In DNA form, the CDR3 reads TGTGCCAGCAGCCCAGGGGCCAGGAACACTGAAGCTTTCTTT.

The chain couples TRBV12-3 or TRBV12-4 to TRBJ2-4; D tentatively reads TRBD1 or TRBD2 (5 bases each). This CDR3 comprises 14 residues. V was shortened by 5 bases and J by 7 bases, with 15 bases between the two germline ends. The CDR3: CASSVSRWGNIQYF. CDR3 coding DNA: TGTGCCAGCAGTGTTTCTCGGTGGGGGAACATTCAGTACTTC.

This clonotype was picked up a small number of times. J is TRBJ2-5 and V is TRBV24-1; no clear D gene. The germline CDR1 and CDR2 sequences are KGHDR and SFDVKD. The CDR3 totals 12 residues. V was shortened by 5 bases and J by 6 bases, with 9 bases between the two germline ends. The CDR3 DNA is TGTGCCACCAGTGGTCCCAGTCAGACCCAGTACTTC. It encodes CATSGPSQTQYF.